A single sample is the source of the 8 T cell receptor beta chains below, sequenced in a study of T cells in localized non-small cell lung cancer (dated by TCRdb to about 2020). Libraries were prepared through the immunoSEQ multiplex PCR assay. Drawn from immuneACCESS, this table holds only the in-frame rearrangements with V and J called that TCRdb kept. Clones are partly lost; checked studies trace under half to an unresolved V gene and leave the rest unexplained. The sample yields under 10,000 clones; roughly 92% were counted once. Jointly, the top ten make up under 3.5% of the sample. The sequences come from peripheral blood, collected before any cancer treatment. The receptors stem from a woman aged 35 to 70 with stage I lung adenocarcinoma.

The gene calls are TRBV4-2 and TRBJ1-1; maybe TRBD1 (5 bases). Trimming took off 0 bases at V and 4 bases at J, with 12 bases between the two ends. The CDR3 has 15 residues. CDR1 is LGHNA and CDR2 is YNFKEQ in the germline V gene. CDR3 region: CASSQDTGGGTEAFF. The DNA of the CDR3 is TGTGCCAGCAGCCAAGATACTGGCGGGGGCACTGAAGCTTTCTTT.

This clone was seen a handful of times. The chain has TRBV18 and TRBJ1-1; no firm D call. V gave up 3 bases and J gave up 4 bases, with 9 bases separating them. This CDR3 region has 13 residues. Germline-derived CDR1 and CDR2 are KGHSH and LQKENI. The CDR3 protein is CASSPVDSTEAFF. For the CDR3, the DNA is TGTGCCAGCTCACCCGTGGATTCCACTGAAGCTTTCTTT. Full variable domain (missing parts from reference TRBV18 and TRBJ1-1): NAGVMQNPRHLVRRRGQEARLRCSPMKGHSHVYWYRQLPEEGLKFMVYLQKENIIDESGMPKERFSAEFPKEGPSILRIQQVVRGDSAAYFCASSPVDSTEAFFGQGTRLTVV.

This sequence joins TRBV4-2 and TRBJ2-3, with D possibly matching TRBD1 (6 bases). The CDR3 has 18 residues. Deletions cut 1 base from V and 2 bases from J, with 19 bases between. Germline CDR1 and CDR2: LGHNA and YNFKEQ. The DNA of the CDR3 is TGTGCCAGCAGCCAAGTGTATACCGGGACACCTTACACAGATACGCAGTATTTT. Protein product: CASSQVYTGTPYTDTQYF.

The chain joins TRBV5-8 to TRBJ2-3, with 8 bases identical to TRBD1. This CDR3 is built from 12 residues. Trimming at V came to 3 bases and at J to 7 bases, leaving 1 base not matched to a gene. In germline, CDR1 is SGHTS, CDR2 YDEGEE. The CDR3 spells CASSYRGNTQYF. The CDR3 coding sequence is TGTGCCAGCAGCTACAGGGGGAATACGCAGTATTTT. Variable domain in full (rest from reference TRBV5-8 and TRBJ2-3): EAGVTQSPTHLIKTRGQQATLRCSPISGHTSVYWYQQALGLGLQFLLWYDEGEERNRGNFPPRFSGRQFPNYSSELNVNALELEDSALYLCASSYRGNTQYFGPGTRLTVL.

The chain uses TRBV7-2 and TRBJ2-7, with D perhaps TRBD2 (5 bases). Germline assignment: CDR1 SGHTA and CDR2 FQGNSA. The germline V and J ends were trimmed by 2 bases and 5 bases, with 10 bases remaining between them. The CDR3 runs 13 residues. The CDR3 loop is CASSLTWRDEQYF. DNA of the CDR3: TGTGCCAGCAGCTTAACCTGGCGGGACGAGCAGTACTTC.

The V gene is TRBV5-1, the J gene TRBJ1-6, with D hard to call. Deletions cut 4 bases from V and 7 bases from J, with 9 bases between. CDR3 length: 13 residues. CDR1 is SGHRS and CDR2 is YFSETQ in the germline V gene. The CDR3 loop reads CASSPDGNSPLHF. The CDR3 nucleotides are TGCGCCAGCAGCCCCGACGGGAATTCACCCCTCCACTTT.

The chain uses TRBV6-6 and TRBJ2-7; D may be TRBD1 (5 bases). CDR3 length: 14 residues. The germline V gene has CDR1 MNHNY and CDR2 SVGAGI (reference sequence). V was trimmed by 4 bases and J by 2 bases, leaving 12 bases between them. The CDR3 DNA sequence: TGTGCCAGCAGTTCCCCTGACAGAACCTACGAGCAGTACTTC. Amino acid sequence: CASSSPDRTYEQYF.

This clone was seen a single time. The chain joins TRBV2 to TRBJ2-7, with 12 bases that match TRBD2. The CDR3 loop spans 17 amino acids. The V segment lost 7 bases and the J segment 0 bases; nucleotides outside the gene matches: 10. CDR1 and CDR2 (germline): SNHLY, FYNNEI. The CDR3 sequence: CASTRRTSGVSSYEQYF. As DNA, the CDR3 is TGTGCCAGCACCCGAAGGACTAGCGGGGTGAGCTCCTACGAGCAGTACTTC.